These 16 T cell receptor beta chains were all obtained from the same sample, sequenced in a study of control samples from healthy donors and cancer patients. Method: immunoSEQ multiplex PCR; TCRdb's copy keeps in-frame clones and lacks some. This repertoire includes about 210,000 clones. Sample: blood. The receptor set was obtained from a woman between 25 and 40 years old in good health.

The chain has TRBV11-2 and TRBJ2-3; tentative D call: TRBD2 (5 bases). The CDR3 extends over 12 amino acids. V was clipped by 6 bases and J by 8 bases, with 12 bases between them. Germline V CDR1 and CDR2: SGHAT, FQNNGV. CDR3 protein: CASSGPAGTQYF. The CDR3 nucleotides read TGTGCCAGCAGTGGTCCGGCGGGTACGCAGTATTTT.

The J gene is TRBJ1-2, the V gene TRBV5-1; 8 bases match TRBD1. CDR3 length: 13 amino acids. In germline, CDR1 is SGHRS, CDR2 YFSETQ. V was clipped by 2 bases and J by 10 bases; unmatched bases: 7. The CDR3 bases are TGCGCCAGCAGCTTTGGCCACAGGGGGAACTACACCTTC. Its protein product is CASSFGHRGNYTF. The full variable domain, completed using reference TRBV5-1 and TRBJ1-2, is KAGVTQTPRYLIKTRGQQVTLSCSPISGHRSVSWYQQTPGQGLQFLFEYFSETQRNKGNFPGRFSGRQFSNSRSEMNVSTLELGDSALYLCASSFGHRGNYTFGSGTRLTVV.

The chain couples TRBV19 to TRBJ2-2; TRBD1 matches 11 bases. CDR1 LNHDA and CDR2 SQIVND come from the germline V gene (reference sequence). J was trimmed by 0 bases and V by 7 bases; bases with no gene match: 10. The CDR3 has 18 residues. The chain's CDR3 is CASNWGWDRGSNTGELFF. In DNA form, the CDR3 reads TGTGCCAGTAATTGGGGTTGGGACAGGGGGTCGAACACCGGGGAGCTGTTTTTT.

The J gene is TRBJ1-1, the V gene TRBV23-1, with D hard to call. TRBV23-1 is an ORF; its function is uncertain. The ends were cut back, 6 bases at V and 4 bases at J, with 30 bases in the middle. This CDR3 has 19 amino acids. This chain's CDR3 is CASSRRADWRLARATEAFF. The CDR3 nucleotides are TGCGCCAGCAGCCGTAGGGCTGACTGGCGACTGGCCCGAGCCACTGAAGCTTTCTTT.

The rearrangement links TRBV5-1 to TRBJ2-1; perhaps TRBD2 as D (6 bases). CDR3 length equals 14 residues. CDR1 is SGHRS, CDR2 YFSETQ, per germline. V lost 0 bases, J lost 4 bases, and 8 bases lay in between. DNA for the CDR3: TGCGCCAGCAGCTTGGGCGGGGAGTACAATGAGCAGTTCTTC. It encodes CASSLGGEYNEQFF.

V and J are TRBV19 and TRBJ1-5; 9 bases fit TRBD1. CDR3 length: 17 amino acids. Germline V gene lookup returns CDR1 LNHDA and CDR2 SQIVND (reference sequence). With 6 bases clipped from V and 0 bases from J, the junction kept 9 bases outside the gene matches. CDR3 region: CASSRGQGRYSNQPQHF. The CDR3 region has the DNA TGTGCCAGTAGCCGGGGACAGGGCAGATATAGCAATCAGCCCCAGCATTTT.

J is TRBJ1-4 and V is TRBV18; D uncertain. The V gene lost 3 bases and the J gene lost 6 bases, with 11 bases spanning the gap. CDR3 length: 14 residues. Germline lookup yields CDR1 KGHSH and CDR2 LQKENI. The CDR3 sequence: CASSPYDGDEKLFF. CDR3 DNA sequence: TGTGCCAGCTCACCGTACGACGGAGATGAAAAACTGTTTTTT.

J is TRBJ1-2 and V is TRBV11-2; D is uncertain. The CDR3 has 13 residues. V was trimmed by 4 bases and J by 4 bases, leaving 10 bases between them. Germline assignment: CDR1 SGHAT and CDR2 FQNNGV. Here the CDR3 reads CASSWASGYGYTF. Here the CDR3 DNA reads TGTGCCAGCAGCTGGGCCTCGGGCTATGGCTACACCTTC.

The gene calls are TRBV6-5 and TRBJ1-2; the match to TRBD1 covers 9 bases. CDR3 size: 14 residues. Germline V gene lookup returns CDR1 MNHEY and CDR2 SVGAGI. CDR3 nucleotide sequence: TGTGCTATCCTTAGGGGGACAGGGAACGGCGGCTACACCTTC. Translation: CAILRGTGNGGYTF.

This chain links TRBV7-9 with TRBJ1-4, with TRBD1 as a possible D gene (5 bases). Germline V lookup: CDR1 SEHNR, CDR2 FQNEAQ (reference sequence). CDR3 size: 16 residues. Trimming left V 2 bases short and J 8 bases short, with 18 bases between. The chain's CDR3 is CASSLSGSRRGEKLFF. CDR3 bases: TGTGCCAGCAGCTTAAGCGGCAGCAGGAGGGGCGAAAAACTGTTTTTT.

The rearrangement uses TRBV2 and TRBJ1-2, with 10 bases lining up with TRBD1. J was trimmed by 5 bases and V by 11 bases; bases with no gene match: 5. Germline assignment: CDR1 SNHLY and CDR2 FYNNEI. The CDR3 is 12 amino acids. As DNA, the CDR3 is TGTGCCTTTCGGACAGGGGGTTATGGCTACACCTTC. It codes for CAFRTGGYGYTF.

This rearrangement joins TRBV9 to TRBJ1-3, with D unclear. Trimming took off 0 bases at V and 3 bases at J, with 7 bases between the two ends. Germline values: CDR1 SGDLS, CDR2 YYNGEE. The CDR3 has 14 amino acids. The CDR3 loop reads CASSVVDVGNTIYF. In DNA, the CDR3 is TGTGCCAGCAGCGTAGTTGATGTTGGAAACACCATATATTTT.

The chain has TRBV27 and TRBJ2-7; TRBD1 aligns across 9 bases. CDR3 size: 17 residues. CDR1 MNHEY and CDR2 SMNVEV come from the germline V gene (reference sequence). V lost 5 bases, J lost 4 bases, and 15 bases stayed unmatched. CDR3 DNA: TGTGCCAGCAGTCCAGGCTACCTGACAGGGGGAAGGTACGAGCAGTACTTC. Protein product: CASSPGYLTGGRYEQYF.

V usage is TRBV14 and J usage is TRBJ1-1; 8 nucleotides line up with TRBD1. The CDR3 consists of 11 residues. Germline V gene data show CDR1 as SGHDN and CDR2 as FVKESK. V dropped 4 bases and J dropped 10; count of bases not matched to a gene: 2. For the CDR3, the DNA is TGTGCCAGCAGCCCAGGGGGCACAGCTTTCTTT. This encodes CASSPGGTAFF. Full variable domain (outside the CDR3, taken from reference TRBV14 and TRBJ1-1): EAGVTQFPSHSVIEKGQTVTLRCDPISGHDNLYWYRRVMGKEIKFLLHFVKESKQDESGMPNNRFLAERTGGTYSTLKVQPAELEDSGVYFCASSPGGTAFFGQGTRLTVV.

V is TRBV5-4 and J is TRBJ1-4; no firm D call. This CDR3 has 12 amino acids. With 1 base removed from V and 5 bases from J, the gap between germline ends came to 3 bases. The germline V gene encodes CDR1 SGHNT and CDR2 YYREEE (reference sequence). This CDR3 is CASSLQNEKLFF. Written as DNA, the CDR3 is TGTGCCAGCAGCTTGCAAAATGAAAAACTGTTTTTT.

The chain links TRBV28 to TRBJ2-2; D is undetermined. V lost 6 bases and J 2 bases, leaving 13 bases between the germline ends. CDR3 size: 15 residues. CDR1 MDHEN and CDR2 SYDVKM come from the germline V gene. The CDR3 loop reads CASSPHQPNTGELFF. The CDR3 DNA reads as TGTGCCAGCAGCCCCCATCAGCCCAACACCGGGGAGCTGTTTTTT.